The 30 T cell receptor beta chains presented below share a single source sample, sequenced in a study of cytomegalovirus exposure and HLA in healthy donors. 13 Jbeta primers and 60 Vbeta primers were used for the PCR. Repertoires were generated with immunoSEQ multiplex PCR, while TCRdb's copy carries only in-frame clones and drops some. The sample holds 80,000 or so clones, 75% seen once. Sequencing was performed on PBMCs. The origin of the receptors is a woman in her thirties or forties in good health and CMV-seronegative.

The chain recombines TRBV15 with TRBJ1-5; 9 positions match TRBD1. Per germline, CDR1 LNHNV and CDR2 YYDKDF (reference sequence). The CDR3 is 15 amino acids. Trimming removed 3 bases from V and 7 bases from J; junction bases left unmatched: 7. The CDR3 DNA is TGTGCCACCAGCAGGGGAACAGGGGGCGGGCAGCCCCAGCATTTT. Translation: CATSRGTGGGQPQHF.

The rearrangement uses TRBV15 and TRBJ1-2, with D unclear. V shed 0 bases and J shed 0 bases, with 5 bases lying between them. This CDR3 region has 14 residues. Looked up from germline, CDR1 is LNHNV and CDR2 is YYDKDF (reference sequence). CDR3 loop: CATSRERANYGYTF. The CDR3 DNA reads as TGTGCCACCAGCAGAGAGAGGGCTAACTATGGCTACACCTTC.

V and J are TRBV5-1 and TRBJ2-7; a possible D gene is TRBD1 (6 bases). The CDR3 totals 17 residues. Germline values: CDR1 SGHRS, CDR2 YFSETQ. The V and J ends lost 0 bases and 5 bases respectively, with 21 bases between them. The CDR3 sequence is CASSLGYRDTSRDEQYF. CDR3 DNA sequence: TGCGCCAGCAGCTTGGGGTACCGGGACACCTCTCGGGACGAGCAGTACTTC.

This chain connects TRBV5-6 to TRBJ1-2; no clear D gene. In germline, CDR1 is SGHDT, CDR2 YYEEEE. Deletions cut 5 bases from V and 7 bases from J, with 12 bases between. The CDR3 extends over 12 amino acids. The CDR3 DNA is TGTGCCAGCAGTCCCGAGCGGCGTGGCTACACCTTC. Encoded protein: CASSPERRGYTF.

CDR3 in amino acids: CASRQYRGEQYF. The CDR3 coding sequence is TGTGCCAGCAGACAGTATAGGGGGGAGCAGTACTTC. This chain connects TRBV7-9 to TRBJ2-7; a possible D gene is TRBD1 (6 bases). The V end lost 6 bases, the J end lost 7 bases, and 13 bases lay between the germline ends. Germline V gene data show CDR1 as SEHNR and CDR2 as FQNEAQ (reference sequence). This CDR3 spans 12 amino acids.

The CDR3 coding sequence is TGCGCCAGCAGTGTCGGGGGGGGTTCCTACAATGAGCAGTTCTTC. Translated: CASSVGGGSYNEQFF. The V gene is TRBV10-1, the J gene TRBJ2-1; 8 nucleotides line up with TRBD2. CDR1 and CDR2 (germline): WNHNN, SYGVQD (reference sequence). The CDR3 has 15 amino acids. Trimming took 4 bases from V and 1 from J; bases not matched to a gene: 3.

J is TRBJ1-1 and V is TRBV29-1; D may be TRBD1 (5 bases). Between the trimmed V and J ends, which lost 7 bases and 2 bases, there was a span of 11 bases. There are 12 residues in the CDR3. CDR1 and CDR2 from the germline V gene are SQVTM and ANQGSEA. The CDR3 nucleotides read TGCAGCGGTGGGGCCGGAAACACTGAAGCTTTCTTT. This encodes CSGGAGNTEAFF.

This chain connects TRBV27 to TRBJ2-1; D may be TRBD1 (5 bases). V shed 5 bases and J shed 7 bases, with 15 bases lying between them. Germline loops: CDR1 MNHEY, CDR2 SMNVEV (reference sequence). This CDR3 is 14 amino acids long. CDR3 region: CASSRSIRVNEQFF. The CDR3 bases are TGTGCCAGCAGTAGATCTATCAGGGTAAATGAGCAGTTCTTC.

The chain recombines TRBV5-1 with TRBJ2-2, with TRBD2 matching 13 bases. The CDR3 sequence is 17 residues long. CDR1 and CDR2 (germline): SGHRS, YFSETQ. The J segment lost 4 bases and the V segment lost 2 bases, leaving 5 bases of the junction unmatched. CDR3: CASSFGLAGEGTGELFF. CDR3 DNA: TGCGCCAGCAGCTTCGGACTAGCGGGAGAGGGCACCGGGGAGCTGTTTTTT.

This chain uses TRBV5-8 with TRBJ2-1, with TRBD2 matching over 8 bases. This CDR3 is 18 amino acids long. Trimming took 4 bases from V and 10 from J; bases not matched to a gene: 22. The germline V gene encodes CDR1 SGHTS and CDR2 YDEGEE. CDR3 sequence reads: CASSPTPSGTRHPGEQFF. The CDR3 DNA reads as TGTGCCAGCAGCCCAACCCCCTCCGGGACTAGGCATCCTGGCGAGCAGTTCTTC.

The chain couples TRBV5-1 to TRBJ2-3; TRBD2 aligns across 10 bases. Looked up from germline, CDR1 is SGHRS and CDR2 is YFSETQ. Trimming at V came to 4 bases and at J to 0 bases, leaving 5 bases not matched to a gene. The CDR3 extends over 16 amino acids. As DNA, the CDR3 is TGCGCCAGCAGCCAACAGACTAGCGGGAGCACAGATACGCAGTATTTT. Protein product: CASSQQTSGSTDTQYF. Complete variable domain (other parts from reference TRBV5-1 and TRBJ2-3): KAGVTQTPRYLIKTRGQQVTLSCSPISGHRSVSWYQQTPGQGLQFLFEYFSETQRNKGNFPGRFSGRQFSNSRSEMNVSTLELGDSALYLCASSQQTSGSTDTQYFGPGTRLTVL.

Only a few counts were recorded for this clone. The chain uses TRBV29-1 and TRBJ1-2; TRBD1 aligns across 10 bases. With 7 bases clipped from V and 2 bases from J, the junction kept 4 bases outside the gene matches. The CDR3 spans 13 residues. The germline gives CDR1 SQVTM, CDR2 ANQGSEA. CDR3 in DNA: TGCAGCGCTGGGACAGGGGAAAACTATGGCTACACCTTC. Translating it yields CSAGTGENYGYTF.

The CDR3 sequence is CASSSFGTGVTEAFF. CDR3 in DNA: TGTGCCAGCAGCTCTTTCGGGACAGGGGTCACTGAAGCTTTCTTT. The chain uses TRBV7-8 and TRBJ1-1, with 10 bases aligning to TRBD1. Germline V gene lookup returns CDR1 SGHVS and CDR2 FQNEAQ. V was clipped by 4 bases and J by 4 bases; unmatched bases: 6. The CDR3 is 15 amino acids.

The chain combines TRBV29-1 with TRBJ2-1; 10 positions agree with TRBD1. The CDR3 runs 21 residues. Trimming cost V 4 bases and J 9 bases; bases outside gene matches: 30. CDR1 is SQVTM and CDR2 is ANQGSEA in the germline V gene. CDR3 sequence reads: CSVGGTGASRKPGPAGGEQFF. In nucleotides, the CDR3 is TGCAGCGTTGGTGGGACAGGGGCCTCGAGAAAACCGGGACCAGCGGGTGGTGAGCAGTTCTTC.

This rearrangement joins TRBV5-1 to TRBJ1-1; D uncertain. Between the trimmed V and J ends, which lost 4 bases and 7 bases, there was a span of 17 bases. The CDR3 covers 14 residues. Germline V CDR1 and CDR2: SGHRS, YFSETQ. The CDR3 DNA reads TGCGCCAGCAGCCGAATTGAGGGCCCGGTTGAAGCTTTCTTT. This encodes CASSRIEGPVEAFF.

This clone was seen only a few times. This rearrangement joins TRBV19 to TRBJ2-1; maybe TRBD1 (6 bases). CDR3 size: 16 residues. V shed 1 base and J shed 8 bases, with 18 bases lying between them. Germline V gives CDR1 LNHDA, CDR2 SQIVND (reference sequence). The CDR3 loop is CASSIGRAVGADEQFF. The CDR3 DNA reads TGTGCCAGTAGTATAGGGCGAGCGGTGGGGGCTGATGAGCAGTTCTTC.

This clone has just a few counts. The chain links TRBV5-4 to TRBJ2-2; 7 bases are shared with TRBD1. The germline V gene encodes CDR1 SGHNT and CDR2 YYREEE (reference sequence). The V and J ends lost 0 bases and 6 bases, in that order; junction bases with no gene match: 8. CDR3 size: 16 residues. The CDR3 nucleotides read TGTGCCAGCAGCTTGGCCAAAGGGGGCAAGGCCGGGGAGCTGTTTTTT. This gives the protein CASSLAKGGKAGELFF. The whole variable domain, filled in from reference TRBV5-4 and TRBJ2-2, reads ETGVTQSPTHLIKTRGQQVTLRCSSQSGHNTVSWYQQALGQGPQFIFQYYREEENGRGNFPPRFSGLQFPNYSSELNVNALELDDSALYLCASSLAKGGKAGELFFGEGSRLTVL.

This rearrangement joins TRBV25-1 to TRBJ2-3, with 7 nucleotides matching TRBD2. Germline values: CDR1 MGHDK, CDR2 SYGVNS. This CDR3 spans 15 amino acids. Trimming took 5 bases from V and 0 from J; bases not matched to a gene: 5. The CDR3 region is CASSHSSGSTDTQYF. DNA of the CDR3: TGTGCCAGCAGTCACTCTAGCGGCAGCACAGATACGCAGTATTTT.

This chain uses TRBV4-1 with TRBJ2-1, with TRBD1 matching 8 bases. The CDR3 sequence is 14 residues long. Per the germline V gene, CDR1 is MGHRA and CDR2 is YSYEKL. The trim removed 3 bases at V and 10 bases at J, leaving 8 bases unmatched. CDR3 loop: CASSHLTGANEQFF. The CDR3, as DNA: TGCGCCAGCAGCCACTTGACAGGGGCGAACGAGCAGTTCTTC.

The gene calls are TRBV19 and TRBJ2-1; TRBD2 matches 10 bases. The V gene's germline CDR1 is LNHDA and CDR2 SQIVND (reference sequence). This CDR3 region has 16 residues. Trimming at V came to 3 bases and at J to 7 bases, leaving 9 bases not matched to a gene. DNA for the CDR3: TGTGCCAGTAGTATTTGGGCTAGCGGGAGTCGGAATGAGCAGTTCTTC. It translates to CASSIWASGSRNEQFF.

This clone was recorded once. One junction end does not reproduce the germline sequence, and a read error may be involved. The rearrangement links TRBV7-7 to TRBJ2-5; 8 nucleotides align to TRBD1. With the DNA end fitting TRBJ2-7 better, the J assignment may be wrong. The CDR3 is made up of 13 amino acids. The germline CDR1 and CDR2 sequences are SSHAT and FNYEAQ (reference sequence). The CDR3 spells CASSFTGGYEQYF. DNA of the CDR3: TGTGCTAGCAGCTTTACAGGGGGCTACGAGCAGTACTTC.

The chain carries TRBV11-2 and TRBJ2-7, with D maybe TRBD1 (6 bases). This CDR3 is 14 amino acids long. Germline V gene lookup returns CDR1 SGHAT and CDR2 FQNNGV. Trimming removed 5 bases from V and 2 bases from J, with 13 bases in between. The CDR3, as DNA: TGTGCCAGCAGCGTGAACAGGGCTGCCTACGAGCAGTACTTC. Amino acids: CASSVNRAAYEQYF. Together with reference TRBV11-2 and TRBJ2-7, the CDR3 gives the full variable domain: EAGVAQSPRYKIIEKRQSVAFWCNPISGHATLYWYQQILGQGPKLLIQFQNNGVVDDSQLPKDRFSAERLKGVDSTLKIQPAKLEDSAVYLCASSVNRAAYEQYFGPGTRLTVT.

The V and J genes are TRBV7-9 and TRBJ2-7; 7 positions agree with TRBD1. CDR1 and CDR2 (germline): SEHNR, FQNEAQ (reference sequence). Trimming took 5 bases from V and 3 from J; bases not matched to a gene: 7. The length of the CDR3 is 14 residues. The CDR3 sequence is CASSPRQGHYEQYF. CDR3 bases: TGTGCCAGCAGCCCGAGACAGGGTCACTACGAGCAGTACTTC.

The CDR3: CAWTNSGTNTGELFF. The CDR3 DNA is TGTGCCTGGACCAATAGCGGGACAAACACCGGGGAGCTGTTTTTT. The chain couples TRBV30 to TRBJ2-2; 8 nucleotides line up with TRBD2. The CDR3 is made up of 15 amino acids. J was trimmed by 2 bases and V by 4 bases; bases with no gene match: 6. Looked up from germline, CDR1 is GTSNPN and CDR2 is SVGIG (reference sequence).

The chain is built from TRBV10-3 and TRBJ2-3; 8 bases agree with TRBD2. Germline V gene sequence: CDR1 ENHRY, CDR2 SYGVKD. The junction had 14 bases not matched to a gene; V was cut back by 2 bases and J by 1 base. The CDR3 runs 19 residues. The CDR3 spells CAISEPGVAGIVGTDTQYF. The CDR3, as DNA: TGTGCCATCAGTGAGCCAGGAGTAGCGGGAATAGTAGGCACAGATACGCAGTATTTT.

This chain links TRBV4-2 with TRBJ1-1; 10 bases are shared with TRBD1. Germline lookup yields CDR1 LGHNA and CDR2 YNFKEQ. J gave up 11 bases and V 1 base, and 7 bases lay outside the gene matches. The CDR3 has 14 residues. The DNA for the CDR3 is TGTGCCAGCAGCCAAGGTCGACAGGGGGCGGGGGCTTTCTTT. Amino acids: CASSQGRQGAGAFF.

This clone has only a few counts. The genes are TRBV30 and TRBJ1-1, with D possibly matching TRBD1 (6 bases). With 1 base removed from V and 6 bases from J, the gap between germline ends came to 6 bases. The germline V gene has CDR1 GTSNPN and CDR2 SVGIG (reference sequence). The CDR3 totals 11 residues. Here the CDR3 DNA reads TGTGCCTGGAGTGGACAGGCTGAAGCTTTCTTT. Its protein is CAWSGQAEAFF.

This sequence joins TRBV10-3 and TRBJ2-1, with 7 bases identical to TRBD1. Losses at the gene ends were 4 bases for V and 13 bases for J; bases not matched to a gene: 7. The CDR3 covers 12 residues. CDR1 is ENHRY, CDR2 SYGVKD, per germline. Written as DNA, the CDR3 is TGTGCCATCAGTGGATGGACAGGACCCCAGTTCTTC. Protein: CAISGWTGPQFF.

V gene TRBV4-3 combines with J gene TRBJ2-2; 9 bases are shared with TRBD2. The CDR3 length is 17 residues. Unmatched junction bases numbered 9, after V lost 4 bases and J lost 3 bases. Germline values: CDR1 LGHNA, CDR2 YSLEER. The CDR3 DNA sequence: TGCGCCAGCAGCCTCGCCGTAGCGGGAGTAGACACCGGGGAGCTGTTTTTT. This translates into CASSLAVAGVDTGELFF.

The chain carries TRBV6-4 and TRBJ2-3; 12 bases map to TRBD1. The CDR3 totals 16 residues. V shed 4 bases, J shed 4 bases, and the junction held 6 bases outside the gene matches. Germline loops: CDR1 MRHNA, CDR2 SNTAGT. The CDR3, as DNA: TGTGCCAGCAGTGCCGGGGGACAGGGGGCACCAGATACGCAGTATTTT. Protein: CASSAGGQGAPDTQYF.